These 20 T cell receptor beta chains were sequenced from one sample in a study of shared clonotypes between healthy human individuals. Produced via immunoSEQ multiplex PCR; TCRdb's table is partial and in-frame only. The data show 2 million to 2.5 million clones, around 92% seen once. The sample taken for sequencing was naive CD4+ T cells from PBMCs. Indicated subset: CD45RA+ positively selected. Receptors were obtained from a man between 18 and 29 years old in good health. Some clones in this sample may be carry-over from other donors' samples.

The chain uses TRBV29-1 and TRBJ2-4; 12 bases match TRBD1. There are 15 residues in the CDR3. Trimming removed 5 bases from V and 8 bases from J; junction bases left unmatched: 10. From germline, CDR1 is SQVTM and CDR2 ANQGSEA. The CDR3 is CSVKPGQGARDIQYF. As DNA, the CDR3 is TGCAGCGTTAAACCGGGACAGGGGGCAAGGGACATTCAGTACTTC.

V gene TRBV7-7 combines with J gene TRBJ1-5; 8 bases agree with TRBD1. The J segment lost 6 bases and the V segment lost 3 bases, leaving 19 bases of the junction unmatched. The CDR3 runs 19 residues. Germline V gives CDR1 SSHAT, CDR2 FNYEAQ (reference sequence). The CDR3 nucleotides read TGTGCCAGCAGCTTGGTAGGTCGTTTTCGGACAGGGTACCGTCAGCCCCAGCATTTT. Protein sequence: CASSLVGRFRTGYRQPQHF.

The chain links TRBV5-1 to TRBJ1-5, with 8 bases identical to TRBD1. Per germline, CDR1 SGHRS and CDR2 YFSETQ. V lost 0 bases to trimming and J lost 7 bases; unmatched junction nucleotides: 9. This CDR3 is 16 amino acids long. The CDR3 reads CASSLEPGGSRQPQHF. CDR3 in DNA: TGCGCCAGCAGCTTGGAGCCAGGGGGCTCGCGGCAGCCCCAGCATTTT.

Concerning this clone: The junction and the germline gene differ at one end; a read error may be behind it. This chain connects TRBV4-2 to TRBJ2-6; D is uncertain. The CDR3 sequence is 16 residues long. Germline V gives CDR1 LGHNA, CDR2 YNFKEQ. CDR3 nucleotide sequence: TGTGCCGGCAGCCAAGGTGAAAGCTCTGGGGCCAACGTCCTGACTTTC. It translates to CAGSQGESSGANVLTF.

The gene calls are TRBV9 and TRBJ2-7; D not resolved. The CDR3 has 14 residues. V was shortened by 0 bases and J by 7 bases, with 14 bases between the two germline ends. The germline V gene has CDR1 SGDLS and CDR2 YYNGEE. The CDR3 region is CASSVAQSPGEQYF. In nucleotides, the CDR3 is TGTGCCAGCAGCGTAGCACAGTCCCCCGGTGAGCAGTACTTC.

CDR3 protein: CAASRGYSNQPQHF. The CDR3 nucleotides read TGTGCCGCATCCCGGGGGTATAGCAATCAGCCCCAGCATTTT. This sequence joins TRBV6-5 and TRBJ1-5; weak D call: TRBD1 (5 bases). CDR1 is MNHEY and CDR2 is SVGAGI in the germline V gene. V shed 11 bases and J shed 0 bases, with 14 bases lying between them. CDR3 length: 14 residues.

V gene TRBV5-5 combines with J gene TRBJ2-3; the D is unclear. V lost 4 bases and J 3 bases, leaving 18 bases between the germline ends. The CDR3 runs 16 residues. Germline lookup yields CDR1 SGHKS and CDR2 YYEKEE (reference sequence). CDR3 nucleotide sequence: TGTGCCAGCAGCACGACCGCCCAGTCGTCGACAGATACGCAGTATTTT. It is translated as CASSTTAQSSTDTQYF.

J is TRBJ2-7 and V is TRBV11-2; D remains ambiguous. Trimming pared 0 bases from V and 6 bases from J, leaving 9 bases between. Germline V gene lookup returns CDR1 SGHAT and CDR2 FQNNGV. This CDR3 region has 13 residues. The CDR3 spells CASSLDYPVEQYF. The CDR3 nucleotides read TGTGCCAGCAGCTTAGATTACCCCGTCGAGCAGTACTTC. Looking up the rest from reference TRBV11-2 and TRBJ2-7 gives the full variable domain: EAGVAQSPRYKIIEKRQSVAFWCNPISGHATLYWYQQILGQGPKLLIQFQNNGVVDDSQLPKDRFSAERLKGVDSTLKIQPAKLEDSAVYLCASSLDYPVEQYFGPGTRLTVT.

This rearrangement joins TRBV7-3 to TRBJ2-1, with 8 bases fitting TRBD2. CDR3 length: 16 amino acids. Germline assignment: CDR1 SGHTA and CDR2 FQGTGA. V dropped 6 bases and J dropped 1; count of bases not matched to a gene: 8. The CDR3 nucleotides read TGTGCCAGCAGTTCGACTAGCGCCTCGTCCTACAATGAGCAGTTCTTC. This encodes CASSSTSASSYNEQFF.

This rearrangement joins TRBV4-2 to TRBJ2-1; TRBD2 agrees at 7 bases. Germline V gene lookup returns CDR1 LGHNA and CDR2 YNFKEQ. Trimming cost V 1 base and J 10 bases; bases outside gene matches: 16. This CDR3 comprises 17 residues. CDR3 DNA sequence: TGTGCCAGCAGCCAAGCTGATCAGCGGGGCCTTTCATTCGAGCAGTTCTTC. This gives the protein CASSQADQRGLSFEQFF.

This chain uses TRBV11-2 with TRBJ1-2; possibly TRBD1 for D (5 bases). The CDR3 is 16 residues long. The ends were cut back, 0 bases at V and 4 bases at J, with 15 bases in the middle. Germline CDR1 SGHAT, CDR2 FQNNGV. CDR3 sequence (DNA): TGTGCCAGCAGCTTAGATCGCGACAGCTCCCTCTATGGCTACACCTTC. Protein product: CASSLDRDSSLYGYTF.

The V call is TRBV5-1, the J call TRBJ1-3; D perhaps matches TRBD1 (6 bases). Trimming shortened V by 4 bases and J by 3 bases, and 17 bases separated the two germline ends. This CDR3 contains 16 residues. Germline assignment: CDR1 SGHRS and CDR2 YFSETQ. In DNA form, the CDR3 reads TGCGCCAGCAGCCCCGGCGGGGGGGCGAGTGGAAACACCATATATTTT. Translation gives CASSPGGGASGNTIYF.

The rearrangement joins TRBV27 to TRBJ2-7; no definite D call. Trimming took 4 bases from V and 0 from J, leaving 13 bases between them. This CDR3 has 15 amino acids. In germline, CDR1 is MNHEY, CDR2 SMNVEV (reference sequence). In DNA, the CDR3 is TGTGCCAGCAGTTCTCGGACCGAGAGCTCCTACGAGCAGTACTTC. It is translated as CASSSRTESSYEQYF.

The gene calls are TRBV2 and TRBJ1-5; D not certain. This CDR3 has 14 amino acids. Trimming removed 3 bases at V and 0 bases at J, with 6 bases between. Germline V gene sequence: CDR1 SNHLY, CDR2 FYNNEI. The CDR3 nucleotides are TGTGCCAGCAGTGAGATCCATAGCAATCAGCCCCAGCATTTT. Its translation is CASSEIHSNQPQHF. The full variable domain, with the rest looked up from reference TRBV2 and TRBJ1-5, is EPEVTQTPSHQVTQMGQEVILRCVPISNHLYFYWYRQILGQKVEFLVSFYNNEISEKSEIFDDQFSVERPDGSNFTLKIRSTKLEDSAMYFCASSEIHSNQPQHFGDGTRLSIL.

The chain carries TRBV18 and TRBJ2-6; D gene unclear. Germline CDR1 is KGHSH and CDR2 is LQKENI. The CDR3 is 17 amino acids. Trimming took off 0 bases at V and 4 bases at J, with 13 bases between the two ends. The CDR3: CASSPPDRPAGANVLTF. CDR3 coding DNA: TGTGCCAGCTCACCACCAGACCGGCCAGCCGGGGCCAACGTCCTGACTTTC. The entire variable domain, with the rest obtained from reference TRBV18 and TRBJ2-6, is as follows: NAGVMQNPRHLVRRRGQEARLRCSPMKGHSHVYWYRQLPEEGLKFMVYLQKENIIDESGMPKERFSAEFPKEGPSILRIQQVVRGDSAAYFCASSPPDRPAGANVLTFGAGSRLTVL.

The chain carries TRBV6-5 and TRBJ2-2; TRBD2 aligns across 9 bases. The CDR3 has 15 amino acids. The germline CDR1 and CDR2 sequences are MNHEY and SVGAGI. V dropped 6 bases and J dropped 2; count of bases not matched to a gene: 4. The DNA for the CDR3 is TGTGCCAGCAGCCATAGCGGGGGAAACACCGGGGAGCTGTTTTTT. Protein sequence: CASSHSGGNTGELFF.

A word on this clone: The sample contains more than one DNA sequence encoding this CDR3. J is TRBJ1-3 and V is TRBV9; D unclear. The germline V gene has CDR1 SGDLS and CDR2 YYNGEE. With 0 bases removed from V and 4 bases from J, the gap between germline ends came to 5 bases. This CDR3 has 13 residues. CDR3 coding DNA: TGTGCCAGCAGCGTAGACGGGGGAAACACCATATATTTT. Protein: CASSVDGGNTIYF.

CDR3 in amino acids: CASSPQGISNQPQHF. The CDR3 bases are TGTGCCAGCAGTCCACAGGGGATCAGCAATCAGCCCCAGCATTTT. The chain uses TRBV28 and TRBJ1-5; 7 bases map to TRBD1. The germline V gene has CDR1 MDHEN and CDR2 SYDVKM. With V trimmed by 5 bases and J by 1 base, 5 bases remained unmatched. This CDR3 has 15 amino acids.

This chain uses TRBV25-1 with TRBJ2-3; 7 bases are shared with TRBD2. The CDR3 is 13 residues long. The V and J ends lost 7 bases and 6 bases, in that order; junction bases with no gene match: 7. Per germline, CDR1 MGHDK and CDR2 SYGVNS. CDR3 in amino acids: CASIPWGGDTQYF. In nucleotides, the CDR3 is TGTGCCAGCATCCCGTGGGGGGGGGATACGCAGTATTTT.

This chain's CDR3 is CASSPDRGGGYEQYF. The DNA of the CDR3 is TGCGCCAGCAGCCCCGACAGGGGAGGGGGCTACGAGCAGTACTTC. The chain links TRBV5-1 to TRBJ2-7; the D gene is possibly TRBD1 (8 bases). Per germline, CDR1 SGHRS and CDR2 YFSETQ. Between the trimmed V and J ends, which lost 4 bases and 3 bases, there was a span of 17 bases. This CDR3 is built from 15 residues.